The rows below give T cell receptor beta chains drawn from one sample of a study of shared clonotypes between healthy human individuals. TCRdb's table, derived via immunoSEQ multiplex PCR, lists solely in-frame clones and lacks some. The repertoire holds roughly 2.5 million clones, with around 90% as singletons. The sequenced sample consisted of naive CD4+ T cells sorted from blood. These receptors came from a man aged 18 to 29 in good health. Both conserved end residues are part of each CDR3. A D gene is named only where the DNA matches it firmly. Size tells how often a clone was seen (once, few, many) or the class of an expanded clone, and some rows leave it out.

abundance,v_gene,j_gene,d_gene,CDR3aa,CDR3nt
.,TRBV27,TRBJ1-3,.,CASSLAQGTGNTIYF,TGTGCCAGCAGTTTAGCGCAGGGGACTGGAAACACCATATATTTT
.,TRBV10-3,TRBJ2-7,.,CAISLDDRREQYF,TGTGCCATCAGCCTGGACGACAGGCGCGAGCAGTACTTC
few,TRBV19,TRBJ2-2,.,CASSTATANTGELFF,TGTGCCAGTAGTACTGCGACCGCGAACACCGGGGAGCTGTTTTTT
once,TRBV6-5,TRBJ2-7,.,CASTRGSGNEQYF,TGTGCCAGCACTCGGGGGAGTGGTAACGAGCAGTACTTC
.,TRBV30,TRBJ2-1,TRBD2,CAWKVSGGNEQFF,TGTGCCTGGAAAGTTTCGGGAGGCAATGAGCAGTTCTTC
.,TRBV11-2,TRBJ1-4,TRBD1,CASSYRPQGEKLFF,TGTGCCAGCAGCTACAGGCCACAGGGGGAAAAACTGTTTTTT
.,TRBV6-1,TRBJ1-6,.,CASSERPGIYNSPLHF,TGTGCCAGCAGTGAACGGCCGGGGATATATAATTCACCCCTCCACTTT
.,TRBV9,TRBJ2-3,TRBD2,CASSASGRGTDTQYF,TGTGCCAGCAGCGCAAGCGGGAGAGGCACAGATACGCAGTATTTT
.,TRBV2,TRBJ2-2,.,CASGVGQAVTGELFF,TGTGCCAGCGGGGTTGGGCAGGCAGTCACCGGGGAGCTGTTTTTT
.,TRBV5-1,TRBJ2-1,TRBD1,CASSSTGAGEQFF,TGCGCCAGCAGCTCTACAGGGGCTGGTGAGCAGTTCTTC
.,TRBV27,TRBJ1-2,.,CASSSRTNYGYTF,TGTGCCAGCAGTTCAAGGACTAACTATGGCTACACCTTC
.,TRBV4-2,TRBJ2-3,TRBD2,CASSQGGRGTFTDTQYF,TGTGCCAGCAGCCAAGGTGGGCGGGGGACTTTCACAGATACGCAGTATTTT
few,TRBV5-1,TRBJ1-6,.,CASSLTGSDNSPLHF,TGCGCCAGCAGCTTGACAGGGTCTGATAATTCACCCCTCCACTTT
.,TRBV7-9,TRBJ2-2,.,CASSLWNTGELFF,TGTGCCAGCAGCTTATGGAACACCGGGGAGCTGTTTTTT
.,TRBV9,TRBJ2-1,.,CASSASAGTHINEQFF,TGTGCCAGCAGCGCCTCCGCCGGGACTCATATCAATGAGCAGTTCTTC
.,TRBV13,TRBJ2-7,.,CASRIGGTSYEQYF,TGTGCCAGCAGGATTGGGGGCACGTCCTACGAGCAGTACTTC
.,TRBV2,TRBJ1-5,TRBD1,CASTFEGAGNQPQHF,TGTGCCAGCACCTTTGAGGGGGCAGGCAATCAGCCCCAGCATTTT
.,TRBV18,TRBJ1-6,.,CASSPGLNSYNSPLHF,TGTGCCAGCTCACCAGGGCTAAACTCCTATAATTCACCCCTCCACTTT
.,TRBV28,TRBJ1-2,TRBD1,CAIRDRVYYGYTF,TGTGCCATCAGGGACAGGGTATACTATGGCTACACCTTC
.,TRBV5-1,TRBJ2-7,TRBD1,CASSLERGREQYF,TGCGCCAGCAGCTTGGAAAGGGGGCGGGAGCAGTACTTC
.,TRBV18,TRBJ1-5,.,CASSLMSRGGVNQPQHF,TGTGCCAGCTCACTCATGAGCCGAGGAGGGGTAAATCAGCCCCAGCATTTT
few,TRBV7-9,TRBJ1-6,TRBD1,CASSPRQGFDSPLHF,TGTGCCAGCAGCCCCCGACAGGGTTTTGATTCACCCCTCCACTTT